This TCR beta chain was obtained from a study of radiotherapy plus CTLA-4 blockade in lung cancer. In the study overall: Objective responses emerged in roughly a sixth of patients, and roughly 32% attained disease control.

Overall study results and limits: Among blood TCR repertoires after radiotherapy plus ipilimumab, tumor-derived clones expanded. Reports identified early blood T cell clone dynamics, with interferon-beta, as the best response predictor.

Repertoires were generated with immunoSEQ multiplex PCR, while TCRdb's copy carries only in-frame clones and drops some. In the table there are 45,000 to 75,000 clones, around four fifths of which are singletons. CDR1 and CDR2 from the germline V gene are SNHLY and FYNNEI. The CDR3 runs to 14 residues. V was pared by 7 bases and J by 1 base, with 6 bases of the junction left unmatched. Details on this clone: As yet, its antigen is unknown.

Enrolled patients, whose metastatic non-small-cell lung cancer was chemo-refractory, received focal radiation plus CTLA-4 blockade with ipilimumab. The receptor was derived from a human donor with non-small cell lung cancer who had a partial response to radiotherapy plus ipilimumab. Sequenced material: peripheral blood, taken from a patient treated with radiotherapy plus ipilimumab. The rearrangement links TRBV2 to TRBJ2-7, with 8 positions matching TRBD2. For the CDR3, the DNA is TGTGCCAGCACGGCTAGCGGGCTTTCCTACGAGCAGTACTTC. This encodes CASTASGLSYEQYF.